Listed here are 7 T cell receptor beta chains from one sample, sequenced in a study of technical replicates of blood from several donors. Clones were read by immunoSEQ multiplex PCR, and TCRdb kept only the in-frame ones, dropping some. In the table there are approximately 68,000 clones, 95% to 97% of which are singletons. The sequencing input was T cells isolated from PBMCs. These receptors were collected from a human donor in good health.

The chain carries TRBV2 and TRBJ2-5; TRBD1 might be the D (6 bases). The CDR3 totals 13 residues. Germline V gene lookup returns CDR1 SNHLY and CDR2 FYNNEI. The germline V and J ends were trimmed by 7 bases and 4 bases, with 13 bases remaining between them. The CDR3 protein is CASNRGTRETQYF. The CDR3 DNA follows: TGTGCCAGCAATAGGGGGACGAGAGAGACCCAGTACTTC.

The V call is TRBV7-2, the J call TRBJ1-5; a possible D gene is TRBD1 (5 bases). Trimming pared 5 bases from V and 0 bases from J, leaving 8 bases between. The germline gives CDR1 SGHTA, CDR2 FQGNSA. The CDR3 covers 14 residues. The DNA for the CDR3 is TGTGCCAGCAGCGCCCAGGGTAGCAATCAGCCCCAGCATTTT. As protein: CASSAQGSNQPQHF.

This clone has a single count. The chain is built from TRBV19 and TRBJ1-2; 12 bases align to TRBD1. Germline V CDR1 and CDR2: LNHDA, SQIVND (reference sequence). V trimming: 6 bases; J trimming: 4 bases; junction bases outside the gene matches: 12. The length of the CDR3 is 17 residues. CDR3 nucleotide sequence: TGTGCCAGTAGGCTATCCACGGGACAGGGGGCGAGCTATGGCTACACCTTC. This codes for CASRLSTGQGASYGYTF.

In DNA, the CDR3 is TGCAGCGTTGGAGGGAATTACAATGAGCAGTTCTTC. Amino acids: CSVGGNYNEQFF. V is TRBV29-1 and J is TRBJ2-1; D is possibly TRBD2 (5 bases). The CDR3 totals 12 residues. The V end lost 4 bases, the J end lost 4 bases, and 8 bases lay between the germline ends. The germline gives CDR1 SQVTM, CDR2 ANQGSEA.

This clone has a single count. The chain couples TRBV6-5 to TRBJ2-1; 15 bases align to TRBD2. The germline V gene encodes CDR1 MNHEY and CDR2 SVGAGI. The CDR3 is made up of 15 amino acids. The V gene end was trimmed by 0 bases and the J gene end by 10 bases; junction bases not matched to a gene: 1. CDR3 nucleotide sequence: TGTGCCAGCAGTTACTCGGGACTAGCGGGAGGCGAGCAGTTCTTC. Protein sequence: CASSYSGLAGGEQFF.

The CDR3 DNA reads TGTGCCAGCCATGAACCAGGGGGAGATAACTATGGCTACACCTTC. Encoded protein: CASHEPGGDNYGYTF. The chain combines TRBV2 with TRBJ1-2; 7 nucleotides line up with TRBD1. From germline, CDR1 is SNHLY and CDR2 FYNNEI. Trimming took 8 bases from V and 1 from J; bases not matched to a gene: 10. The CDR3 loop spans 15 amino acids.

The chain recombines TRBV9 with TRBJ2-5; TRBD2 agrees at 13 bases. This CDR3 has 22 amino acids. Per germline, CDR1 SGDLS and CDR2 YYNGEE. V gave up 1 base and J gave up 3 bases; unmatched junction bases: 21. The CDR3 loop is CASSVPEPRTSGRACAEETQYF. CDR3 in DNA: TGTGCCAGCAGCGTACCCGAACCCCGAACTAGCGGGAGGGCCTGTGCGGAAGAGACCCAGTACTTC. The whole variable domain, filled in from reference TRBV9 and TRBJ2-5, reads DSGVTQTPKHLITATGQRVTLRCSPRSGDLSVYWYQQSLDQGLQFLIQYYNGEERAKGNILERFSAQQFPDLHSELNLSSLELGDSALYFCASSVPEPRTSGRACAEETQYFGPGTRLLVL.